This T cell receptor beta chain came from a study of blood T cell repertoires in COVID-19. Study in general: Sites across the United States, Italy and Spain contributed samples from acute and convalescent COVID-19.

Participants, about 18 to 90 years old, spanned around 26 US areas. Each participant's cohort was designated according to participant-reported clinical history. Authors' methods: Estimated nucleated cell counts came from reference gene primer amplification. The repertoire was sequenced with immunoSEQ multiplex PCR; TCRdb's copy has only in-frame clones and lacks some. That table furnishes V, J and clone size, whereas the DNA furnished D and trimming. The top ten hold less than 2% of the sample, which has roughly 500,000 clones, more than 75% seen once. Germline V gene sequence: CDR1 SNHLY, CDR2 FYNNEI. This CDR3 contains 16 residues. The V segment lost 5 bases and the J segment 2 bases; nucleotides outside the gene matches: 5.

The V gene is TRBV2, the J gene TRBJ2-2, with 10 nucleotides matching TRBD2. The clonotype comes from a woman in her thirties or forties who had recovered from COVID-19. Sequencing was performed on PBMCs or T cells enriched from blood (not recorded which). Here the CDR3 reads CASSISSGRNTGELFF. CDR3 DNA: TGTGCCAGCAGTATTTCTAGCGGGAGAAACACCGGGGAGCTGTTTTTT.